This passage covers 8 T cell receptor beta chains from one sample sequenced in a study of T cell responses to AZD1222 COVID-19 vaccine. Measured with immunoSEQ multiplex PCR; TCRdb has only the in-frame clones, and not every one. The data show 140,000 or so clones, around 92% seen once. The sample consisted of peripheral blood, taken after recovery from COVID-19. These receptors were obtained from an adult who had recovered from COVID-19.

The J gene is TRBJ1-5, the V gene TRBV28; TRBD1 aligns across 7 bases. J gave up 4 bases and V 6 bases, and 9 bases lay outside the gene matches. Per the germline V gene, CDR1 is MDHEN and CDR2 is SYDVKM. CDR3 length: 15 amino acids. The CDR3 DNA is TGTGCCAGCAGCCTCGGGACAGCCCTGAATCAGCCCCAGCATTTT. Its protein product is CASSLGTALNQPQHF.

On this clone itself: Other nucleotide sequences in the sample specify the same CDR3. The V gene is TRBV28, the J gene TRBJ2-7, with TRBD1 as a possible D gene (5 bases). Trimming removed 2 bases from V and 5 bases from J, with 7 bases in between. The germline CDR1 and CDR2 sequences are MDHEN and SYDVKM. This CDR3 region has 12 residues. The CDR3 is CASSLGRDEQYF. Written as DNA, the CDR3 is TGTGCCAGCAGTTTAGGCAGGGACGAGCAGTACTTC. Supplemented by reference TRBV28 and TRBJ2-7, the full variable domain reads DVKVTQSSRYLVKRTGEKVFLECVQDMDHENMFWYRQDPGLGLRLIYFSYDVKMKEKGDIPEGYSVSREKKERFSLILESASTNQTSMYLCASSLGRDEQYFGPGTRLTVT.

The J gene is TRBJ1-5, the V gene TRBV3-1 (or the pseudogene TRBV3-2); D is perhaps TRBD1 (6 bases). Germline V gene lookup returns CDR1 LGHDT and CDR2 YNNKEL (reference sequence). V was cut by 0 bases and J by 2 bases, with 11 bases left in between. The CDR3 is 16 amino acids. As DNA, the CDR3 is TGTGCCAGCAGCCAAGATCTTCCAGGGGGCAATCAGCCCCAGCATTTT. As protein: CASSQDLPGGNQPQHF.

The J gene is TRBJ2-7, the V gene TRBV5-1; D is possibly TRBD1 (5 bases). CDR1 and CDR2 (germline): SGHRS, YFSETQ. The germline V and J ends were trimmed by 5 bases and 0 bases, with 15 bases remaining between them. The length of the CDR3 is 15 residues. CDR3 loop: CASRITGFSSYEQYF. CDR3 nucleotide sequence: TGCGCCAGCAGGATCACAGGTTTCAGCTCCTACGAGCAGTACTTC. Full variable domain (remainder filled in from reference TRBV5-1 and TRBJ2-7): KAGVTQTPRYLIKTRGQQVTLSCSPISGHRSVSWYQQTPGQGLQFLFEYFSETQRNKGNFPGRFSGRQFSNSRSEMNVSTLELGDSALYLCASRITGFSSYEQYFGPGTRLTVT.

The chain recombines TRBV19 with TRBJ1-2, with D possibly matching TRBD1 (5 bases). CDR1 is LNHDA and CDR2 is SQIVND in the germline V gene (reference sequence). Trimming pared 4 bases from V and 4 bases from J, leaving 16 bases between. The CDR3 runs to 15 residues. CDR3 in DNA: TGTGCCAGTAGTACCCCGCTGCGGGACCCCTATGGCTACACCTTC. Amino acid sequence: CASSTPLRDPYGYTF.

The rearrangement links TRBV18 to TRBJ2-1, with unresolved D. CDR3 length: 14 residues. Germline loops: CDR1 KGHSH, CDR2 LQKENI. The V end lost 2 bases, the J end lost 0 bases, and 5 bases lay between the germline ends. The CDR3 protein is CASSPTDSYNEQFF. DNA of the CDR3: TGTGCCAGCTCACCAACGGACTCCTACAATGAGCAGTTCTTC.

The gene calls are TRBV10-3 and TRBJ1-4, with D hard to call. The CDR3 spans 14 residues. Germline V CDR1 and CDR2: ENHRY, SYGVKD. Between the trimmed V and J ends, which lost 0 bases and 0 bases, there was a span of 2 bases. The CDR3, as DNA: TGTGCCATCAGTGAGTCAGCAACTAATGAAAAACTGTTTTTT. Translation: CAISESATNEKLFF.

The chain joins TRBV30 to TRBJ1-4; 9 positions match TRBD1. This CDR3 comprises 14 residues. From germline, CDR1 is GTSNPN and CDR2 SVGIG (reference sequence). V dropped 8 bases and J dropped 0; count of bases not matched to a gene: 4. The chain's CDR3 is CAGGTGPTNEKLFF. The DNA of the CDR3 is TGTGCCGGAGGGACAGGGCCAACTAATGAAAAACTGTTTTTT.